This note documents a single TCR beta chain sequence. This receptor's antigen is unknown. A much larger clonotype is one base distant, so this may be a read error. The data originate from a study of identical twins (dated by TCRdb to between 2015 and 2016). Turning to the overall study: The study deep-sequenced TCR alpha and beta repertoires from monozygotic twins, unrelated adults of various ages and cord blood to test whether fetal clonotypes persist. To rule out contamination, replicate twin experiments were performed at different times with different library preparation protocols.

The CDR3 spans 13 residues, from the cysteine through the phenylalanine. Only the CDR3 part of the read is kept: 39 bases, read in frame from the first base. V and J lose 4 bases and 7 bases, and a span of 11 bases separates them. The germline V gene encodes CDR1 MGHRA and CDR2 YSYEKL. The library was obtained by 5' RACE. The sequencing machine was an Illumina HiSeq 2000. Template switching added a universal primer binding site, and the final cDNA carried a unique molecular identifier that allowed TCR cDNA molecules to be counted accurately. Specific primers in the conserved constant-segment region were used to synthesize first-strand cDNA for the TCR alpha and beta chains. To control for contamination, each cDNA library was double barcoded with a SMART-Mk sample barcode plus Illumina barcodes. TruSeq adapter sequences and Illumina sample barcodes were added in two successive PCR steps. The Illumina HiSeq platform was used with custom primers to sequence TCR alpha and beta cDNA libraries. The original pipeline was this. MiGEC processed the raw reads to extract unique molecular identifiers, while MiXCR was used to determine the CDR3 positions. Recombination models were inferred per individual with the repgenHMM and IGoR tools using an EM algorithm. The tcR package in R was used for shared clonotype analysis, with sharing normalized by the product of cloneset sizes. Out-of-frame nonproductive sequences were analyzed to study raw recombination free of thymic and clonal selection effects. Clones were called with MiXCR by TCRdb after fastp trimmed the public reads at Q25, and only in-frame beta chains were retained. CDR3 protein duplicates are merged, each entry listing the most common genes and DNA. The V and J calls were determined by TCRdb, not by the authors. This sample is represented by 750,000 to 950,000 distinct CDR3 sequences; 10% to 15% of them were singletons. 1.5% to 2% of the sample is in the top ten clones.

General study outcomes and caveats: In monozygotic twins, out-of-frame TCR alpha sharing was systematically underestimated by recombination models, although the models agreed with sharing between unrelated individuals. Because the same donors could not be followed over many years, the conclusions depended on cross-sectional statistical analysis. Abundant cord blood beta clonotypes carried fewer insertions; young adult naive repertoires showed a weaker similar trend, while memory repertoires showed none. A weaker excess of twin sharing was found in beta out-of-frame sequences because the signal-to-noise ratio was lowered by fewer shared sequences. Zero-insertion analyses could be partly confounded by invariant T cells such as MAIT and iNKT, although diverse VJ usage argued against such confounding for most clonotypes. Compared with coincidental sharing between unrelated individuals, out-of-frame TCR alpha sequences shared between twins had an excess of sequences with low generation probability.

All donors were healthy Caucasians. The twin cohort comprised three pairs of female monozygotic twins, all aged roughly 18 to 29 years. RNA for TCR libraries was isolated from peripheral blood mononuclear cells. These data also formed part of another study, on yellow fever vaccine responses in identical twins. The second study also describes: According to the authors, in identical twins the way T cells responded to vaccination appeared partly convergent and partly personalized. The study precisely tracked vaccine-responding T cell clones in identical twins.

This receptor was taken from a woman younger than 30 in good health. The chain is made from TRBV4-1 and TRBJ2-1; no D gene call is confident. Material for sequencing was PBMCs. The CDR3 here reads CASSLNVKNEQFF. The nucleotide sequence is TGCGCCAGCAGCCTAAACGTTAAGAATGAGCAGTTCTTC.